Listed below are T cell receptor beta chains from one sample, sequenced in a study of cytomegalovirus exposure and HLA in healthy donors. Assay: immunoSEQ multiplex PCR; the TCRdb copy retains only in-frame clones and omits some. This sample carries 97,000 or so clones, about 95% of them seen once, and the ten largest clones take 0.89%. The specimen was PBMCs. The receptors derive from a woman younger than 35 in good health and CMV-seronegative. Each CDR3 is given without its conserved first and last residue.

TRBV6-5 ASSYGSGNYEQY
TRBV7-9 ASSLPSDNEQF
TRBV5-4 ASSTGTSGIYEQY
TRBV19 ASSSGLAGRTDTQY
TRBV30 AWSTEAGVGYEQY
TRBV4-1 ASSHTLKQGLYIEKLF
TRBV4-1 ASSQRLSGTTTSYEQY
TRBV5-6 ASSLVGANYGYT
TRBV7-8 ASSLFGRVSYNEQF
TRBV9 ASSVGTSGSRKDTQY
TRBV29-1 SVEGTSGSPYYNEQF